This TCR beta chain was retrieved from a study of blood T cell repertoires in COVID-19. Looking at the study overall: Sources were T cells, B-cell-depleted T cells, or PBMCs; the material itself was cDNA or gDNA.

Each exposed participant met a COVID-19 case in the 2 weeks preceding study entry. The V gene lost 1 base and the J gene lost 8 bases, with 9 bases spanning the gap. Germline CDR1 SGHDN, CDR2 FVKESK. This CDR3 contains 12 residues. Clones were read by immunoSEQ multiplex PCR, and TCRdb kept only the in-frame ones, dropping some. The table lists approximately 250,000 clones, approximately 90% of them singletons. The receptor comes from a man aged 35 to 55 who had been exposed to COVID-19. The sequenced sample consisted of PBMCs or T cells enriched from blood (not recorded which). The chain joins TRBV14 to TRBJ2-7, with D hard to call. The CDR3 DNA sequence: TGTGCCAGCAGCCAAGGGCCGGAGAAGCAGTACTTC. Residues: CASSQGPEKQYF.